In this sample, the clone carrying this T cell receptor (beta chain) turned up many times. Its antigen is not known. These data originate in a study of T-cell memory formation after mild COVID-19. Study results and limitations: CD4/CD8 balance characterized clones contracting day 15 to 85, and CD4+ skew characterized later expanders.

TCRdb processed the 5' RACE reads anew with MiXCR; each CDR3 protein has one entry. The repertoire consists of around 36,000 distinct CDR3 sequences, with roughly 10% occurring once and the leading ten covering 25% to 30%. CDR3 length: 15 amino acids. Trimming pared 6 bases from V and 4 bases from J, leaving 13 bases between. Sequenced input: PBMCs or a T cell subset sorted from them (not recorded which). The J gene is TRBJ2-6, the V gene TRBV12-3 or TRBV12-4, with D unclear. This TCR was sampled from a man between 18 and 29 years old who had mild COVID-19 (a few samples of this study predate the infection). Cell type and time point are not known. The CDR3 loop reads CASSPPAFGANVLTF. In DNA form, the CDR3 reads TGTGCCAGCAGCCCCCCAGCGTTCGGGGCCAACGTCCTGACTTTC.